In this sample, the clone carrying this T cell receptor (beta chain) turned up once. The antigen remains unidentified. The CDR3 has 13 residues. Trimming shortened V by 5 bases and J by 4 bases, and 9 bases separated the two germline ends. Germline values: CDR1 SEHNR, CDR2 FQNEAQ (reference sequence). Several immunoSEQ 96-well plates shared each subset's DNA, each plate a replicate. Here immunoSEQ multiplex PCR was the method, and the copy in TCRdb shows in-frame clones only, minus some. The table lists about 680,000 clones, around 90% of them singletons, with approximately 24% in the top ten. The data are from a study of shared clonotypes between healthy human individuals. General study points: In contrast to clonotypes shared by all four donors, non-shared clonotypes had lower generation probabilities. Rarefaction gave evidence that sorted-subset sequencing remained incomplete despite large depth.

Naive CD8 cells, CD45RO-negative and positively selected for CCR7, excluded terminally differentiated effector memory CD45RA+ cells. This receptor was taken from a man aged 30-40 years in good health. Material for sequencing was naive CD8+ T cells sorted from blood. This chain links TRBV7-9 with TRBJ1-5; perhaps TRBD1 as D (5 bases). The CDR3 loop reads CASSTGTNQPQHF. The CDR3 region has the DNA TGTGCCAGCAGCACCGGGACGAATCAGCCCCAGCATTTT. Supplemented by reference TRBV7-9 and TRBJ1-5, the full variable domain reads DTGVSQNPRHKITKRGQNVTFRCDPISEHNRLYWYRQTLGQGPEFLTYFQNEAQLEKSRLLSDRFSAERPKGSFSTLEIQRTEQGDSAMYLCASSTGTNQPQHFGDGTRLSIL.